The 8 T cell receptor beta chains below all came from one sample that was sequenced in a study of blood T cell repertoires in COVID-19. TCRdb keeps only in-frame clones here, not all; method: immunoSEQ multiplex PCR. The sample holds tens of thousands of clones, 70% to 90% seen once. Sequencing used peripheral blood. The receptors derive from a man aged 55 to 70 with COVID-19, enrolled during active disease.

The count of this clone is one. The chain recombines TRBV6-5 with TRBJ1-5, with TRBD1 matching over 7 bases. J lost 4 bases, V lost 4 bases, and 4 bases had no gene match. This CDR3 region has 14 residues. Germline V CDR1 and CDR2: MNHEY, SVGAGI. Written as DNA, the CDR3 is TGTGCCAGCAGTTTTACAGGGGATAATCAGCCCCAGCATTTT. Translated: CASSFTGDNQPQHF.

The sample holds one count of this clone. The chain is built from TRBV3-1 (or the pseudogene TRBV3-2) and TRBJ2-7, with TRBD1 identical over 10 bases. This CDR3 is 15 amino acids long. J lost 7 bases, V lost 0 bases, and 6 bases had no gene match. CDR1 and CDR2 (germline): LGHDT, YNNKEL (reference sequence). The CDR3 protein is CASSQEGTGVWEQYF. In DNA form, the CDR3 reads TGTGCCAGCAGCCAAGAAGGGACAGGGGTTTGGGAGCAGTACTTC.

This chain uses TRBV28 with TRBJ2-2; no firm D call. Looked up from germline, CDR1 is MDHEN and CDR2 is SYDVKM. The CDR3 has 11 residues. Trimming stripped 9 bases from V and 1 base from J, with 3 bases between. The CDR3 bases are TGTGCCAGTCAGAACACCGGGGAGCTGTTTTTT. Its translation is CASQNTGELFF.

This clone occurred a few times. The chain carries TRBV27 and TRBJ2-1, with 10 bases fitting TRBD1. Germline V CDR1 and CDR2: MNHEY, SMNVEV (reference sequence). V was clipped by 8 bases and J by 10 bases; unmatched bases: 11. CDR3 length: 14 residues. The CDR3 nucleotides are TGTGCCAGCGGCATAGCGGGACAGGGGAGGGAGCAGTTCTTC. Residues: CASGIAGQGREQFF.

The V gene is TRBV2, the J gene TRBJ2-1; weak D call: TRBD2 (5 bases). Germline CDR1 reads SNHLY; CDR2 reads FYNNEI. The CDR3 has 14 amino acids. Trimming took 8 bases from V and 3 from J, leaving 14 bases between them. CDR3 protein: CASGLEGYYNEQFF. CDR3 sequence (DNA): TGTGCCAGCGGGTTAGAGGGATACTACAATGAGCAGTTCTTC.

The V and J genes are TRBV27 and TRBJ1-1, with 9 bases fitting TRBD1. Germline V gives CDR1 MNHEY, CDR2 SMNVEV (reference sequence). The CDR3 is 14 amino acids. Germline trimming cut 6 bases from V and 4 bases from J; bases unmatched to any gene: 6. The chain's CDR3 is CASRRQGGSTEAFF. In DNA form, the CDR3 reads TGTGCCAGCAGGAGACAGGGGGGCAGCACTGAAGCTTTCTTT.

V gene TRBV28 combines with J gene TRBJ2-1; D call uncertain. The CDR3 totals 16 residues. Between the trimmed V and J ends, which lost 6 bases and 4 bases, there was a span of 19 bases. Germline loops: CDR1 MDHEN, CDR2 SYDVKM. CDR3 sequence (DNA): TGTGCCAGCAGAGCGACTCTCATCAAAGAATACAATGAGCAGTTCTTC. Translation gives CASRATLIKEYNEQFF.

This clone was observed once. The rearrangement uses TRBV19 and TRBJ2-5; 9 bases match TRBD1. This CDR3 region has 13 residues. V lost 8 bases to trimming and J lost 5 bases; unmatched junction nucleotides: 6. The germline CDR1 and CDR2 sequences are LNHDA and SQIVND (reference sequence). The CDR3 spells CASARDRVETQYF. DNA for the CDR3: TGTGCCAGTGCCCGGGACAGGGTTGAGACCCAGTACTTC.